Each of the 27 T cell receptor beta chains below was sequenced from the same sample in a study of CXCR4 blockade with PD-1 therapy in pancreatic cancer. Repertoires were generated with immunoSEQ multiplex PCR, while TCRdb's copy carries only in-frame clones and drops some. Of roughly 18,000 clones listed, around 70% are singletons. Specimen: tumor tissue. Source of these receptors: a human donor with pancreatic ductal adenocarcinoma.

The rearrangement uses TRBV11-1 and TRBJ2-7; 14 bases map to TRBD2. CDR3 length: 18 residues. The V gene's germline CDR1 is SGHAT and CDR2 FQDESV (reference sequence). J gave up 2 bases and V 5 bases, and 11 bases lay outside the gene matches. In DNA form, the CDR3 reads TGTGCCAGCAGCCAAGAGGGACTAGCGGGAGATTGGGCCTACGAGCAGTACTTC. It translates to CASSQEGLAGDWAYEQYF.

The rearrangement joins TRBV7-6 to TRBJ1-4, with no clear D. The CDR3 sequence is 14 residues long. The V gene lost 3 bases and the J gene lost 0 bases, with 5 bases spanning the gap. Germline CDR1 is SGHVS and CDR2 is FNYEAQ. The CDR3 region is CASSFGATNEKLFF. CDR3 bases: TGTGCCAGCAGCTTCGGTGCAACTAATGAAAAACTGTTTTTT.

The V call is TRBV25-1, the J call TRBJ2-3, with 9 bases lining up with TRBD2. Looked up from germline, CDR1 is MGHDK and CDR2 is SYGVNS. V was pared by 2 bases and J by 6 bases, with 9 bases of the junction left unmatched. The CDR3 extends over 16 amino acids. The CDR3 region is CASSEGLAPNLDTQYF. In nucleotides, the CDR3 is TGTGCCAGCAGTGAAGGACTAGCGCCCAACCTGGATACGCAGTATTTT.

This clone has just one count. The gene calls are TRBV6-8 and TRBJ2-7, with D possibly TRBD2 on 5 matching bases. This CDR3 comprises 14 residues. Trimming removed 5 bases at V and 3 bases at J, with 14 bases between. Germline loops: CDR1 MNHGY, CDR2 SAAAGT. CDR3 in DNA: TGTGCCAGCAGTGTGCCAGCGGAAGTCTACGAGCAGTACTTC. Translating gives CASSVPAEVYEQYF.

The V and J genes are TRBV25-1 and TRBJ2-7; 7 bases fit TRBD2. The CDR3 sequence is 13 residues long. Germline assignment: CDR1 MGHDK and CDR2 SYGVNS. V trimming: 4 bases; J trimming: 5 bases; junction bases outside the gene matches: 5. The CDR3 spells CASSVWGGNEQYF. As DNA, the CDR3 is TGTGCCAGCAGTGTCTGGGGAGGGAACGAGCAGTACTTC.

This clone has only a few counts. The V call is TRBV19, the J call TRBJ2-4, with D tentatively TRBD1 (6 bases). The CDR3 is 15 amino acids. V shed 4 bases and J shed 1 base, with 11 bases lying between them. CDR1 LNHDA and CDR2 SQIVND come from the germline V gene (reference sequence). Here the CDR3 reads CASSTGVRAKNIQYF. The CDR3 DNA is TGTGCCAGTAGTACAGGGGTTAGGGCCAAAAACATTCAGTACTTC.

This sequence joins TRBV19 and TRBJ1-2, with 9 bases identical to TRBD1. The V gene's germline CDR1 is LNHDA and CDR2 SQIVND (reference sequence). V lost 6 bases to trimming and J lost 5 bases; unmatched junction nucleotides: 10. CDR3 length: 15 amino acids. CDR3 region: CASRRQGGLHYGYTF. In DNA, the CDR3 is TGTGCCAGTAGAAGACAGGGGGGTCTTCATTATGGCTACACCTTC.

This clone occurred a few times. This chain connects TRBV30 to TRBJ2-1; a possible D gene is TRBD1 (5 bases). The CDR3 covers 11 residues. V was cut by 2 bases and J by 8 bases, with 7 bases left in between. The germline V gene encodes CDR1 GTSNPN and CDR2 SVGIG (reference sequence). The DNA for the CDR3 is TGTGCCTGGAGTCAGGGTGATGAGCAGTTCTTC. It is translated as CAWSQGDEQFF.

Comment on this clone: The junction does not match germline at one end; this may be a read error. The rearrangement uses TRBV6-7 and TRBJ2-1; 9 positions agree with TRBD1. TRBV6-7 belongs to the ORF category, with a function that is uncertain. CDR3 length equals 15 residues. The CDR3 sequence is CASSDSGQGFDEQFF. In nucleotides, the CDR3 is TGTGCCAGCAGTGACTCGGGACAGGGTTTCGATGAGCAGTTCTTC.

The CDR3 loop is CASSIAAQGRNTEAFF. CDR3 nucleotide sequence: TGTGCCAGTAGTATAGCCGCACAGGGGAGGAACACTGAAGCTTTCTTT. The V and J genes are TRBV19 and TRBJ1-1; TRBD1 matches at 7 bases. V lost 1 base and J lost 1; bases outside the gene matches: 6. Germline CDR1 and CDR2: LNHDA and SQIVND (reference sequence). This CDR3 is built from 16 residues.

The chain has TRBV27 and TRBJ1-1; perhaps TRBD1 as D (5 bases). The germline gives CDR1 MNHEY, CDR2 SMNVEV (reference sequence). There are 15 residues in the CDR3. V shed 2 bases and J shed 1 base, with 11 bases lying between them. The CDR3 coding sequence is TGTGCCAGCAGTTTAAGGTGGGGGGGGAACACTGAAGCTTTCTTT. Amino acids: CASSLRWGGNTEAFF.

This chain connects TRBV9 to TRBJ2-1; D ambiguous. V shed 3 bases and J shed 0 bases, with 7 bases lying between them. The CDR3 is made up of 14 amino acids. Germline CDR1 SGDLS, CDR2 YYNGEE. CDR3 DNA sequence: TGTGCCAGCAGCGCCTCCAGCTCCTACAATGAGCAGTTCTTC. Translation gives CASSASSSYNEQFF.

This chain uses TRBV15 with TRBJ2-2; D not certain. V was trimmed by 0 bases and J by 4 bases, leaving 3 bases between them. This CDR3 spans 13 amino acids. The germline V gene has CDR1 LNHNV and CDR2 YYDKDF (reference sequence). CDR3 protein: CATSRDRTGELFF. The DNA for the CDR3 is TGTGCCACCAGCAGAGATCGCACCGGGGAGCTGTTTTTT.

This clone is medium-sized (0.01 to 0.1%) by share. This chain links TRBV28 with TRBJ1-3; D ambiguous. The CDR3 has 13 residues. The V and J ends lost 11 bases and 2 bases respectively, with 13 bases between them. Germline CDR1 and CDR2: MDHEN and SYDVKM. CDR3 DNA sequence: TGTGCCGGGTCAAAACCCCCTGGAAACACCATATATTTT. This encodes CAGSKPPGNTIYF. Full variable domain (outside the CDR3, taken from reference TRBV28 and TRBJ1-3): DVKVTQSSRYLVKRTGEKVFLECVQDMDHENMFWYRQDPGLGLRLIYFSYDVKMKEKGDIPEGYSVSREKKERFSLILESASTNQTSMYLCAGSKPPGNTIYFGEGSWLTVV.

This chain links TRBV9 with TRBJ2-1, with D maybe TRBD2 (6 bases). V was clipped by 0 bases and J by 6 bases, with 16 bases between them. The V gene's germline CDR1 is SGDLS and CDR2 YYNGEE. The CDR3 has 16 residues. CDR3 region: CASSVGTSHIPNEQFF. In DNA, the CDR3 is TGTGCCAGCAGCGTAGGCACTAGCCATATACCCAATGAGCAGTTCTTC. The complete variable domain, with remaining parts taken from reference TRBV9 and TRBJ2-1, reads DSGVTQTPKHLITATGQRVTLRCSPRSGDLSVYWYQQSLDQGLQFLIQYYNGEERAKGNILERFSAQQFPDLHSELNLSSLELGDSALYFCASSVGTSHIPNEQFFGPGTRLTVL.

This clone was counted a single time. The gene calls are TRBV18 and TRBJ1-3; D is undetermined. CDR1 KGHSH and CDR2 LQKENI come from the germline V gene. There are 14 residues in the CDR3. Between the trimmed V and J ends, which lost 3 bases and 0 bases, there was a span of 6 bases. CDR3 residues: CASSPTFSGNTIYF. The CDR3 DNA follows: TGTGCCAGCTCACCGACCTTCTCTGGAAACACCATATATTTT.

The rearrangement uses TRBV15 and TRBJ1-1; 7 bases align to TRBD1. J was trimmed by 3 bases and V by 0 bases; bases with no gene match: 4. The CDR3 contains 15 residues. CDR1 LNHNV and CDR2 YYDKDF come from the germline V gene (reference sequence). The CDR3 reads CATSREADRYTEAFF. DNA for the CDR3: TGTGCCACCAGCAGAGAGGCGGACAGGTACACTGAAGCTTTCTTT. Full variable domain (missing parts from reference TRBV15 and TRBJ1-1): DAMVIQNPRYQVTQFGKPVTLSCSQTLNHNVMYWYQQKSSQAPKLLFHYYDKDFNNEADTPDNFQSRRPNTSFCFLDIRSPGLGDTAMYLCATSREADRYTEAFFGQGTRLTVV.

The V gene is TRBV19, the J gene TRBJ2-2; tentatively, D is TRBD2 (6 bases). The CDR3 contains 15 residues. The germline gives CDR1 LNHDA, CDR2 SQIVND (reference sequence). V was shortened by 6 bases and J by 4 bases, with 15 bases between the two germline ends. The CDR3 loop reads CASREVGGSTGELFF. In DNA, the CDR3 is TGTGCCAGTAGAGAGGTGGGGGGTAGCACCGGGGAGCTGTTTTTT.

The DNA of the CDR3 is TGTGCCAGTAGTATAGACAGATCCTCGGGGGGCTACACCTTC. This translates into CASSIDRSSGGYTF. V usage is TRBV19 and J usage is TRBJ1-2; no reliable D call. V shed 0 bases and J shed 8 bases, with 13 bases lying between them. This CDR3 is built from 14 residues. In germline, CDR1 is LNHDA, CDR2 SQIVND (reference sequence).

The chain couples TRBV19 to TRBJ1-5; no definite D call. The CDR3 is made up of 14 amino acids. Germline loops: CDR1 LNHDA, CDR2 SQIVND (reference sequence). V lost 1 base to trimming and J lost 5 bases, with 9 bases between them. CDR3 sequence reads: CASSIGGWDQPQHF. The CDR3 nucleotides are TGTGCCAGTAGTATAGGTGGGTGGGATCAGCCCCAGCATTTT. The complete variable domain, with remaining parts taken from reference TRBV19 and TRBJ1-5, reads DGGITQSPKYLFRKEGQNVTLSCEQNLNHDAMYWYRQDPGQGLRLIYYSQIVNDFQKGDIAEGYSVSREKKESFPLTVTSAQKNPTAFYLCASSIGGWDQPQHFGDGTRLSIL.

This chain links TRBV10-3 with TRBJ1-5; TRBD1 is a possible D gene (6 bases). V lost 2 bases to trimming and J lost 1 base, with 12 bases between them. CDR1 and CDR2 from the germline V gene are ENHRY and SYGVKD. CDR3 length equals 16 residues. CDR3 amino acids: CAISENHRASNQPQHF. CDR3 bases: TGTGCCATCAGTGAGAACCACAGGGCAAGCAATCAGCCCCAGCATTTT.

The chain combines TRBV28 with TRBJ1-2, with D possibly TRBD1 on 6 matching bases. Between the trimmed V and J ends, which lost 7 bases and 4 bases, there was a span of 19 bases. Germline V gene lookup returns CDR1 MDHEN and CDR2 SYDVKM. The CDR3 spans 15 residues. The CDR3 protein is CASTLRAGAFYGYTF. In DNA form, the CDR3 reads TGTGCCAGCACCCTGAGGGCAGGGGCCTTCTATGGCTACACCTTC.

V usage is TRBV11-3 and J usage is TRBJ2-2; D may match TRBD1 or TRBD2 (5 bases each). V lost 4 bases, J lost 2 bases, and 11 bases lay in between. This CDR3 region has 15 residues. Germline CDR1 SGHNT, CDR2 YENEEA. The CDR3 bases are TGTGCCAGCAGCTCAGGGAGACCCAACACCGGGGAGCTGTTTTTT. The encoded protein is CASSSGRPNTGELFF.

This clone was counted only a few times. The chain combines TRBV29-1 with TRBJ2-1, with TRBD2 matching 12 bases. The junction had 7 bases not matched to a gene; V was cut back by 3 bases and J by 7 bases. Germline CDR1 SQVTM, CDR2 ANQGSEA. CDR3 length: 15 amino acids. Here the CDR3 reads CSVDRGLAGKNEQFF. CDR3 coding DNA: TGCAGCGTTGACCGAGGACTAGCGGGGAAAAATGAGCAGTTCTTC.

The rearrangement links TRBV30 to TRBJ2-1; a possible D gene is TRBD1 (6 bases). The CDR3 has 12 amino acids. Germline V lookup: CDR1 GTSNPN, CDR2 SVGIG (reference sequence). Trimming shortened V by 3 bases and J by 9 bases, and 12 bases separated the two germline ends. DNA for the CDR3: TGTGCCTGGAGCGAACTGGGGGCTGAGCAGTTCTTC. It translates to CAWSELGAEQFF.

The chain joins TRBV25-1 to TRBJ1-2; D unclear. Trimming took 3 bases from V and 8 from J, leaving 16 bases between them. This CDR3 region has 14 residues. The germline CDR1 and CDR2 sequences are MGHDK and SYGVNS. This chain's CDR3 is CASSDIGQAMGYTF. CDR3 in DNA: TGTGCCAGCAGTGATATTGGTCAGGCTATGGGCTACACCTTC.

The rearrangement links TRBV6-8 to TRBJ2-3; D is perhaps TRBD2 (6 bases). With 8 bases removed from V and 2 bases from J, the gap between germline ends came to 8 bases. This CDR3 has 12 amino acids. CDR1 MNHGY and CDR2 SAAAGT come from the germline V gene. The CDR3 DNA follows: TGTGCCAGCGGGACTCACACAGATACGCAGTATTTT. Translation gives CASGTHTDTQYF.